One and the same sample provided the 15 T cell receptor beta chains below, sequenced in a study of blood T cell repertoires in COVID-19 (dated by TCRdb to 2018 to 2020). The library was prepared using the immunoSEQ multiplex PCR assay. Drawn from immuneACCESS, this table holds only the in-frame rearrangements with V and J called that TCRdb kept. Clones are partly lost; checked studies trace under half to an unresolved V gene and leave the rest unexplained. A total of under 350,000 clones appear in this sample, about four fifths of them only once. Together, the top ten hold roughly 10% of the sample. The specimen was peripheral blood. The receptors were sampled from a woman between 45 and 60 years old who had recovered from COVID-19.

The V and J genes are TRBV7-8 and TRBJ2-7, with TRBD2 identical over 13 bases. V gave up 5 bases and J gave up 6 bases; unmatched junction bases: 10. The CDR3 is 16 residues long. Germline CDR1 and CDR2: SGHVS and FQNEAQ. CDR3 bases: TGTGCCAGCAGCAGGACTAGCGGGAGATCAGCCCTCGAGCAGTACTTC. It encodes CASSRTSGRSALEQYF.

This clone came up a few times. The chain joins TRBV18 to TRBJ2-7, with D maybe TRBD2 (7 bases). Trimming pared 3 bases from V and 3 bases from J, leaving 15 bases between. The CDR3 length is 15 residues. CDR1 is KGHSH and CDR2 is LQKENI in the germline V gene. CDR3 amino acids: CASSPPGGTDYEQYF. DNA of the CDR3: TGTGCCAGCTCACCCCCGGGGGGCACCGACTACGAGCAGTACTTC. The variable domain in full, completed from reference TRBV18 and TRBJ2-7, reads NAGVMQNPRHLVRRRGQEARLRCSPMKGHSHVYWYRQLPEEGLKFMVYLQKENIIDESGMPKERFSAEFPKEGPSILRIQQVVRGDSAAYFCASSPPGGTDYEQYFGPGTRLTVT.

The chain recombines TRBV11-2 with TRBJ2-7, with D perhaps matching TRBD1 (6 bases). Looked up from germline, CDR1 is SGHAT and CDR2 is FQNNGV. V was pared by 1 base and J by 2 bases, with 9 bases between. This CDR3 contains 14 residues. CDR3 residues: CASSLAQGPYEQYF. CDR3 sequence (DNA): TGTGCCAGCAGCTTAGCACAGGGCCCCTACGAGCAGTACTTC.

The chain recombines TRBV29-1 with TRBJ2-3; weak D call: TRBD1 (7 bases). The CDR3 covers 14 residues. The V end was cut by 6 bases, the J end by 8 bases, with 21 bases between. Germline V lookup: CDR1 SQVTM, CDR2 ANQGSEA. CDR3 in amino acids: CSVVTGAVGGTQYF. The CDR3 coding sequence is TGCAGCGTCGTCACAGGGGCCGTGGGAGGTACGCAGTATTTT.

The chain joins TRBV7-2 to TRBJ2-2; D is unresolved. This CDR3 has 15 residues. The germline gives CDR1 SGHTA, CDR2 FQGNSA. V was pared by 2 bases and J by 5 bases, with 12 bases between. The CDR3 region is CASSLFGRQTGELFF. In nucleotides, the CDR3 is TGTGCCAGCAGCTTATTCGGTCGCCAAACCGGGGAGCTGTTTTTT.

The chain carries TRBV27 and TRBJ2-5, with unresolved D. Germline assignment: CDR1 MNHEY and CDR2 SMNVEV (reference sequence). CDR3 length: 14 residues. With 0 bases removed from V and 2 bases from J, the gap between germline ends came to 7 bases. The CDR3 is CASSLSSVQETQYF. The DNA of the CDR3 is TGTGCCAGCAGTTTATCGTCGGTACAAGAGACCCAGTACTTC.

In DNA form, the CDR3 reads TGTGCCAGCAGCTCCCTCGACAGGGGTGAGATCGAGACCCAGTACTTC. This gives the protein CASSSLDRGEIETQYF. The genes are TRBV14 and TRBJ2-5; TRBD1 agrees at 8 bases. CDR3 length equals 16 residues. The V and J ends lost 5 bases and 5 bases, in that order; junction bases with no gene match: 13. Germline CDR1 is SGHDN and CDR2 is FVKESK.

The chain links TRBV3-1 (or the pseudogene TRBV3-2) to TRBJ2-7, with 10 bases aligning to TRBD2. V dropped 2 bases and J dropped 1; count of bases not matched to a gene: 2. The CDR3 is 15 residues long. Germline CDR1 is LGHDT and CDR2 is YNNKEL (reference sequence). DNA for the CDR3: TGTGCCAGCAGCCAAACTAGCGGGACATCCTACGAGCAGTACTTC. Encoded protein: CASSQTSGTSYEQYF.

V usage is TRBV7-9 and J usage is TRBJ2-7; a weak D match, TRBD2 (6 bases). The CDR3 has 16 amino acids. Germline CDR1 is SEHNR and CDR2 is FQNEAQ (reference sequence). Trimming left V 4 bases short and J 4 bases short, with 20 bases between. CDR3 in amino acids: CASSSPGRETLYEQYF. Written as DNA, the CDR3 is TGTGCCAGCAGCTCCCCAGGACGGGAGACTCTATACGAGCAGTACTTC.

This chain joins TRBV28 and TRBJ2-1, with 9 bases matching TRBD1. Germline assignment: CDR1 MDHEN and CDR2 SYDVKM. The CDR3 is made up of 11 amino acids. V dropped 6 bases and J dropped 16; count of bases not matched to a gene: 7. CDR3 residues: CASRGWGQGFF. The CDR3 DNA reads as TGTGCCAGCAGGGGCTGGGGACAGGGTTTCTTC. Combining the CDR3 with reference TRBV28 and TRBJ2-1 gives the whole variable domain DVKVTQSSRYLVKRTGEKVFLECVQDMDHENMFWYRQDPGLGLRLIYFSYDVKMKEKGDIPEGYSVSREKKERFSLILESASTNQTSMYLCASRGWGQGFFGPGTRLTVL.

The chain combines TRBV6-4 with TRBJ2-1; no clear D gene. There are 16 residues in the CDR3. The ends were cut back, 0 bases at V and 2 bases at J, with 11 bases in the middle. CDR1 is MRHNA and CDR2 is SNTAGT in the germline V gene. CDR3 nucleotides: TGTGCCAGCAGTGACTCGACAAGCTATACCTACAATGAGCAGTTCTTC. It codes for CASSDSTSYTYNEQFF.

The V gene is TRBV7-9, the J gene TRBJ2-7; 9 bases match TRBD1. V lost 5 bases and J lost 2; bases outside the gene matches: 7. This CDR3 region has 15 residues. Germline V CDR1 and CDR2: SEHNR, FQNEAQ (reference sequence). CDR3 sequence reads: CASSPGTGFTYEQYF. The CDR3 DNA sequence: TGTGCCAGCAGCCCGGGGACAGGGTTTACCTACGAGCAGTACTTC. Full variable domain (rest looked up from reference TRBV7-9 and TRBJ2-7): DTGVSQNPRHKITKRGQNVTFRCDPISEHNRLYWYRQTLGQGPEFLTYFQNEAQLEKSRLLSDRFSAERPKGSFSTLEIQRTEQGDSAMYLCASSPGTGFTYEQYFGPGTRLTVT.

The genes are TRBV28 and TRBJ1-3; D gene ambiguous. CDR3 length equals 12 residues. The germline V gene encodes CDR1 MDHEN and CDR2 SYDVKM. CDR3 coding DNA: TGTGGCACTAGAAGCACCGGAAACACCATATATTTT. Encoded protein: CGTRSTGNTIYF. The whole variable domain, remainder taken from reference TRBV28 and TRBJ1-3, is DVKVTQSSRYLVKRTGEKVFLECVQDMDHENMFWYRQDPGLGLRLIYFSYDVKMKEKGDIPEGYSVSREKKERFSLILESASTNQTSMYLCGTRSTGNTIYFGEGSWLTVV.

The V and J genes are TRBV4-2 and TRBJ2-7; 8 bases are a match to TRBD2. This CDR3 is 14 amino acids long. The germline gives CDR1 LGHNA, CDR2 YNFKEQ. Unmatched junction bases numbered 3, after V lost 2 bases and J lost 3 bases. CDR3 nucleotides: TGTGCCAGCAGCCAAAGCGGGGGAATCTACGAGCAGTACTTC. This codes for CASSQSGGIYEQYF.

This chain connects TRBV19 to TRBJ2-3; TRBD2 aligns across 13 bases. This CDR3 region has 16 residues. V shed 5 bases, J shed 2 bases, and the junction held 4 bases outside the gene matches. Germline V lookup: CDR1 LNHDA, CDR2 SQIVND (reference sequence). CDR3: CASSPGLAGITDTQYF. The CDR3 DNA is TGTGCCAGTAGTCCGGGACTAGCGGGGATCACAGATACGCAGTATTTT. Supplemented by reference TRBV19 and TRBJ2-3, the full variable domain reads DGGITQSPKYLFRKEGQNVTLSCEQNLNHDAMYWYRQDPGQGLRLIYYSQIVNDFQKGDIAEGYSVSREKKESFPLTVTSAQKNPTAFYLCASSPGLAGITDTQYFGPGTRLTVL.